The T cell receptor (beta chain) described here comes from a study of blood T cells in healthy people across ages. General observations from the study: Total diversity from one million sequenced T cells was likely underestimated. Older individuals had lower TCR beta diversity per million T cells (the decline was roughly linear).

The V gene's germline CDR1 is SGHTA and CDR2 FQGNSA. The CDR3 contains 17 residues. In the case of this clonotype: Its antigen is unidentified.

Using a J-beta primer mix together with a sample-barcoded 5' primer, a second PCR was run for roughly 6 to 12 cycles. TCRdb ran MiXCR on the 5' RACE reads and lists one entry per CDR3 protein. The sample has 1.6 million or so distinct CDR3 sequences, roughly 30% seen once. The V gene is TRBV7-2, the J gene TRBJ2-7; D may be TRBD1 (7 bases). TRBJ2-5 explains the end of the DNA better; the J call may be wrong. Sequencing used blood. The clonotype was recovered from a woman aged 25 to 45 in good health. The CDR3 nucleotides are TGTGCCAGCAGCTTCTACCTGACAGGGACTGGTAGGGAGACCCAGTACTTC. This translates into CASSFYLTGTGRETQYF.